Following are 16 T cell receptor beta chains from one sample sequenced in a study of neoadjuvant anti-PD-1 for oral cavity cancer. The protocol was immunoSEQ multiplex PCR, while the TCRdb copy is restricted to in-frame clones and leaves out a portion. The data hold roughly 15,000 clones, with roughly 79% observed a single time. Time point of the sample: after neoadjuvant nivolumab, at surgical resection. This specimen consisted of PBMCs, obtained after nivolumab (anti-PD-1) treatment. These receptors were taken from a person between 40 and 85 years old with oral cavity squamous cell carcinoma.

This rearrangement joins TRBV27 to TRBJ1-1; a weak D match, TRBD1 (5 bases). V lost 2 bases, J lost 2 bases, and 21 bases lay in between. CDR3 length: 18 amino acids. The germline V gene encodes CDR1 MNHEY and CDR2 SMNVEV (reference sequence). CDR3: CASSLGWLGTRANTEAFF. CDR3 nucleotide sequence: TGTGCCAGCAGTTTAGGGTGGCTTGGTACCAGGGCTAACACTGAAGCTTTCTTT.

The genes are TRBV13 and TRBJ2-1; possible D gene TRBD2, 6 bases. Germline V gene lookup returns CDR1 PRHDT and CDR2 FYEKMQ (reference sequence). The CDR3 sequence is 13 residues long. The germline V and J ends were trimmed by 3 bases and 6 bases, with 9 bases remaining between them. This CDR3 is CASSFAGPNEQFF. CDR3 DNA: TGTGCCAGCAGCTTTGCGGGACCCAATGAGCAGTTCTTC.

This chain links TRBV19 with TRBJ2-2; D not certain. The CDR3 sequence is 13 residues long. Trimming took off 3 bases at V and 7 bases at J, with 9 bases between the two ends. Germline V CDR1 and CDR2: LNHDA, SQIVND (reference sequence). CDR3 bases: TGTGCCAGTAGTATTTTTGTTGGCGGGGAGCTGTTTTTT. Its translation: CASSIFVGGELFF.

This clone appeared a few times. The chain carries TRBV19 and TRBJ2-7; possible D gene TRBD2, 7 bases. Germline CDR1 is LNHDA and CDR2 is SQIVND (reference sequence). The CDR3 is 18 residues long. V dropped 3 bases and J dropped 0 bases, with 21 bases sitting between them. The CDR3 sequence: CASSMVGQHRDYSYEQYF. The CDR3 DNA reads as TGTGCCAGTAGTATGGTCGGACAGCACCGGGACTACTCCTACGAGCAGTACTTC. The whole variable domain, filled in from reference TRBV19 and TRBJ2-7, reads DGGITQSPKYLFRKEGQNVTLSCEQNLNHDAMYWYRQDPGQGLRLIYYSQIVNDFQKGDIAEGYSVSREKKESFPLTVTSAQKNPTAFYLCASSMVGQHRDYSYEQYFGPGTRLTVT.

This sequence joins TRBV19 and TRBJ2-7; unclear D gene. The CDR3 is 12 residues long. Trimming took 5 bases from V and 3 from J, leaving 8 bases between them. The germline V gene encodes CDR1 LNHDA and CDR2 SQIVND (reference sequence). This CDR3 reads CASSSSGYEQYF. The CDR3 coding sequence is TGTGCCAGTAGTTCGAGTGGCTACGAGCAGTACTTC. Full variable domain (outside the CDR3, taken from reference TRBV19 and TRBJ2-7): DGGITQSPKYLFRKEGQNVTLSCEQNLNHDAMYWYRQDPGQGLRLIYYSQIVNDFQKGDIAEGYSVSREKKESFPLTVTSAQKNPTAFYLCASSSSGYEQYFGPGTRLTVT.

The chain has TRBV30 and TRBJ2-5; the D gene is possibly TRBD1 (6 bases). Between the trimmed V and J ends, which lost 0 bases and 5 bases, there was a span of 22 bases. The germline V gene has CDR1 GTSNPN and CDR2 SVGIG (reference sequence). This CDR3 is built from 17 residues. The CDR3: CAWSVFRGWGNEETQYF. As DNA, the CDR3 is TGTGCCTGGAGTGTATTCAGGGGCTGGGGTAATGAGGAGACCCAGTACTTC.

The J gene is TRBJ2-7, the V gene TRBV27; 12 positions agree with TRBD2. Germline V CDR1 and CDR2: MNHEY, SMNVEV (reference sequence). The CDR3 covers 14 residues. Trimming at V came to 2 bases and at J to 4 bases, leaving 0 bases not matched to a gene. The CDR3: CASSLLAGGYEQYF. In DNA form, the CDR3 reads TGTGCCAGCAGTTTACTAGCGGGAGGGTACGAGCAGTACTTC.

The chain uses TRBV16 and TRBJ2-1; 14 positions agree with TRBD2. With V trimmed by 0 bases and J by 7 bases, 5 bases remained unmatched. Germline V gene data show CDR1 as KGHSY and CDR2 as FQNENV. This CDR3 has 17 amino acids. Here the CDR3 reads CASSQSIGTSGSNEQFF. CDR3 in DNA: TGTGCCAGCAGCCAATCGATCGGGACTAGCGGGAGTAATGAGCAGTTCTTC.

The chain joins TRBV6-1 to TRBJ1-5, with D possibly TRBD1 on 6 matching bases. The length of the CDR3 is 14 residues. The V gene's germline CDR1 is MNHNS and CDR2 SASEGT. V lost 3 bases and J 4 bases, leaving 10 bases between the germline ends. CDR3 protein: CASSEGQGNQPQHF. CDR3 DNA sequence: TGTGCCAGCAGTGAGGGGCAGGGGAATCAGCCCCAGCATTTT.

The chain couples TRBV21-1 to TRBJ1-5; the DNA was not compared with TRBD1, the D call given in the table. TRBV21-1 is given as a pseudogene. This CDR3 has 14 amino acids. CDR3 residues: CASSEGDTDQPQHF. Here the CDR3 DNA reads TGTGCCAGCAGCGAAGGGGACACCGATCAGCCCCAGCATTTT.

The rearrangement joins TRBV5-1 to TRBJ1-4; the D gene is possibly TRBD1 (5 bases). Per the germline V gene, CDR1 is SGHRS and CDR2 is YFSETQ. CDR3 size: 15 residues. Trimming stripped 3 bases from V and 4 bases from J, with 13 bases between. The CDR3 protein is CASSSEPGSNEKLFF. The CDR3, as DNA: TGCGCCAGCAGCTCTGAGCCAGGGAGTAATGAAAAACTGTTTTTT.

V gene TRBV9 combines with J gene TRBJ2-3, with a tentative D call TRBD2 (7 bases). The CDR3 totals 17 residues. CDR1 and CDR2 from the germline V gene are SGDLS and YYNGEE. Trimming shortened V by 0 bases and J by 6 bases, and 20 bases separated the two germline ends. The CDR3, as DNA: TGTGCCAGCAGCGTAGACCTGGGGGGGGCTGGAGCGGATACGCAGTATTTT. Protein sequence: CASSVDLGGAGADTQYF.

This clone was counted a few times. The V gene is TRBV7-9, the J gene TRBJ1-4, with D possibly matching TRBD1 (5 bases). The CDR3 runs to 14 residues. Trimming pared 5 bases from V and 8 bases from J, leaving 15 bases between. The germline CDR1 and CDR2 sequences are SEHNR and FQNEAQ (reference sequence). In nucleotides, the CDR3 is TGTGCCAGCAGCCAAACCACAGGTACAGAAAAACTGTTTTTT. Its translation: CASSQTTGTEKLFF.

The chain is built from TRBV5-4 and TRBJ1-2, with 8 bases lining up with TRBD1. The CDR3 sequence is 15 residues long. Looked up from germline, CDR1 is SGHNT and CDR2 is YYREEE (reference sequence). The V gene end was trimmed by 2 bases and the J gene end by 1 base; junction bases not matched to a gene: 4. CDR3 region: CASSFGTGFNYGYTF. The CDR3 nucleotides read TGTGCCAGCAGCTTTGGGACAGGCTTTAACTATGGCTACACCTTC.

In this sample, this clone turned up once. V gene TRBV6-4 combines with J gene TRBJ1-1, with D unresolved. Germline CDR1 is MRHNA and CDR2 is SNTAGT. Trimming shortened V by 0 bases and J by 4 bases, and 18 bases separated the two germline ends. The CDR3 covers 17 residues. CDR3 loop: CASSDSEGRSGSTEAFF. The CDR3 nucleotides read TGTGCCAGCAGTGACTCGGAGGGTAGGTCGGGTAGCACTGAAGCTTTCTTT.

This chain uses TRBV6-1 with TRBJ2-6, with D possibly being TRBD1 (5 bases). CDR3 length: 18 amino acids. V was cut by 3 bases and J by 0 bases, with 15 bases left in between. Per the germline V gene, CDR1 is MNHNS and CDR2 is SASEGT. The CDR3 protein is CASSEGPQSLSGANVLTF. CDR3 sequence (DNA): TGTGCCAGCAGTGAGGGGCCCCAATCCCTCTCTGGGGCCAACGTCCTGACTTTC.